This TCR beta chain originates from a study of T cell clonality in common variable immunodeficiency. A word on this clone: Its antigen remains unidentified. The read ends 3 residues before the CDR3 terminus; that terminus is restored from the germline J gene.

General study findings and limits: In common variable immunodeficiency, TCR beta chains reportedly carried fewer deletions and N-nucleotide insertions.

Germline V gene lookup returns CDR1 KGHSH and CDR2 LQKENI. CDR3 length equals 13 residues. Produced via immunoSEQ multiplex PCR; TCRdb's table is partial and in-frame only. This sample's table reports approximately 8,800 clones. This TCR was sampled from a human donor with common variable immunodeficiency. The chain links TRBV18 to TRBJ1-2; 9 bases line up with TRBD1. The sample consisted of peripheral blood mononuclear cells. The part of the CDR3 DNA that was read is TGTGCCAGCTCACCGCGGACAGGGGTCGGC. Protein product: CASSPRTGVG. The complete CDR3 protein is CASSPRTGVGYTF.